This T cell receptor (beta chain) emerged from a study of cytomegalovirus exposure and HLA in healthy donors. J gave up 5 bases and V 9 bases, and 9 bases lay outside the gene matches. Germline V gives CDR1 ENHRY, CDR2 SYGVKD. The CDR3 has 14 residues. Of note for this clone: Antigen unknown.

The assay was immunoSEQ multiplex PCR, and TCRdb's table has in-frame clones only and misses some. The sample shows about 270,000 clones, 70% to 90% of them seen only once. Study findings and constraints: In vitro, three CMV-associated chains proved specific for CMV antigens. It was reported that the classifier diagnosed cytomegalovirus status with high specificity and sensitivity in both the original and validation cohorts. Researchers catalogued under 200 TCR beta chains as cytomegalovirus-associated.

The clonotype comes from a woman under 30 in good health and CMV-seronegative. V gene TRBV10-3 combines with J gene TRBJ2-4; 8 positions agree with TRBD2. The sample taken for sequencing was PBMCs. As DNA, the CDR3 is TGTGCCATTAGGTCGGGGGGGAGGGAAAACATTCAGTACTTC. This codes for CAIRSGGRENIQYF.